This T cell receptor (beta chain) was sequenced during a study of blood T cell repertoires in COVID-19. Overall study context: In each case, the material was cDNA or gDNA derived from T cells, B-cell-depleted T cells, or PBMCs.

The CDR3 has 15 residues. V dropped 0 bases and J dropped 6 bases, with 15 bases sitting between them. Germline CDR1 ENHRY, CDR2 SYGVKD. Per the study methods: Amplifying reference gene primers gave estimates of nucleated cell counts. The repertoire was sequenced with immunoSEQ multiplex PCR; TCRdb's copy has only in-frame clones and lacks some. For V, J and clone size, that table is used; D and trimming come from the DNA. The repertoire holds about 400,000 clones, with around 90% as singletons. The sequencing sample was made of PBMCs or T cells enriched from blood (not recorded which). V and J are TRBV10-3 and TRBJ2-7; D is ambiguous. The sequence came from a woman aged 35 to 49 with acute COVID-19. Here the CDR3 reads CAISESAPVPSEQYF. DNA of the CDR3: TGTGCCATCAGTGAGTCTGCACCAGTCCCCTCCGAGCAGTACTTC.